The 19 T cell receptor beta chains below come from one sample, sequenced in a study of cytomegalovirus exposure and HLA in healthy donors. Profiling relied on immunoSEQ multiplex PCR, and the TCRdb table lists in-frame clones only, not all of them. The sample yields 170,000 or so clones, more than 65% seen once. The sequencing input was PBMCs. The receptor source for this set is a woman aged 18-29 years in good health and CMV-seropositive.

The J gene is TRBJ2-7, the V gene TRBV2; D possibly corresponds to TRBD1 (7 bases). Between the trimmed V and J ends, which lost 8 bases and 6 bases, there was a span of 11 bases. This CDR3 spans 11 amino acids. Germline lookup yields CDR1 SNHLY and CDR2 FYNNEI. Here the CDR3 DNA reads TGTGCCAGCCGCCAGGGGGGCGAGCAGTACTTC. Translating gives CASRQGGEQYF.

This CDR3 reads CASSLPLTAGNHYGYTF. CDR3 DNA sequence: TGTGCCAGCAGTTTGCCCCTGACCGCAGGTAACCACTATGGCTACACCTTC. The rearrangement links TRBV28 to TRBJ1-2; D is undetermined. The CDR3 runs 17 residues. V lost 3 bases and J lost 3, with 20 bases in between. Germline CDR1 is MDHEN and CDR2 is SYDVKM.

This clone was counted many times. The V call is TRBV14, the J call TRBJ1-1, with 12 nucleotides matching TRBD1. Germline V CDR1 and CDR2: SGHDN, FVKESK. Unmatched junction bases numbered 9, after V lost 4 bases and J lost 6 bases. This CDR3 spans 16 amino acids. The CDR3 protein is CASSPWDRGRVPEAFF. The CDR3 DNA follows: TGTGCCAGCAGCCCCTGGGACAGGGGGCGGGTCCCTGAAGCTTTCTTT.

This clone has only one observation. The chain joins TRBV2 to TRBJ2-2; D is undetermined. The V gene's germline CDR1 is SNHLY and CDR2 FYNNEI. The V end lost 0 bases, the J end lost 1 base, and 6 bases lay between the germline ends. This CDR3 spans 15 amino acids. CDR3 coding DNA: TGTGCCAGCAGTGAAGCGCGAGGGAACACCGGGGAGCTGTTTTTT. Translated: CASSEARGNTGELFF.

The rearrangement joins TRBV4-3 to TRBJ2-1; 8 bases line up with TRBD2. CDR3 length: 15 residues. CDR1 is LGHNA and CDR2 is YSLEER in the germline V gene. The V segment lost 2 bases and the J segment 2 bases; nucleotides outside the gene matches: 2. CDR3 amino acids: CASSQFSGAYNEQFF. The CDR3 DNA reads as TGCGCCAGCAGCCAATTTAGCGGGGCCTACAATGAGCAGTTCTTC.

V usage is TRBV11-2 and J usage is TRBJ1-1; D is perhaps TRBD1 (5 bases). Germline V gene lookup returns CDR1 SGHAT and CDR2 FQNNGV. This CDR3 comprises 14 residues. Trimming took 2 bases from V and 3 from J, leaving 10 bases between them. The CDR3 coding sequence is TGTGCCAGCAGCTTACAGGGTATTGACACTGAAGCTTTCTTT. Protein: CASSLQGIDTEAFF.

The chain has TRBV6-6 and TRBJ1-2; 7 bases agree with TRBD1. Germline V lookup: CDR1 MNHNY, CDR2 SVGAGI (reference sequence). The CDR3 length is 14 residues. The ends lost 6 bases at V and 4 bases at J; junction bases unmatched: 8. CDR3 residues: CASRAGTASYGYTF. CDR3 nucleotide sequence: TGTGCCAGCAGAGCCGGGACAGCATCCTATGGCTACACCTTC.

V usage is TRBV6-1 and J usage is TRBJ1-1; no clear D. Looked up from germline, CDR1 is MNHNS and CDR2 is SASEGT. Trimming left V 2 bases short and J 2 bases short, with 6 bases between. This CDR3 has 13 residues. CDR3 nucleotide sequence: TGTGCCAGCAGTGAACAGGCAAACACTGAAGCTTTCTTT. Protein product: CASSEQANTEAFF.

This rearrangement joins TRBV5-6 to TRBJ2-3; 14 positions match TRBD2. CDR1 and CDR2 (germline): SGHDT, YYEEEE. The V and J ends lost 4 bases and 2 bases, in that order; junction bases with no gene match: 9. The CDR3 has 18 residues. CDR3 DNA sequence: TGTGCCAGCAGCACCGGGACTAGCGGGGGCGATTACACAGATACGCAGTATTTT. Translating it yields CASSTGTSGGDYTDTQYF.

V usage is TRBV18 and J usage is TRBJ2-5, with D possibly TRBD2 on 5 matching bases. Trimming stripped 4 bases from V and 5 bases from J, with 17 bases between. CDR3 length: 15 amino acids. Germline CDR1 reads KGHSH; CDR2 reads LQKENI. Written as DNA, the CDR3 is TGTGCCAGCTCACGGGCCAGGCCGACGGGGGAGACCCAGTACTTC. This sequence encodes CASSRARPTGETQYF.

The genes are TRBV9 and TRBJ1-1, with 7 bases aligning to TRBD1. Germline CDR1 is SGDLS and CDR2 is YYNGEE. The CDR3 sequence is 13 residues long. The ends lost 3 bases at V and 5 bases at J; junction bases unmatched: 4. The CDR3 DNA reads as TGTGCCAGCAGCGGGCGACAGGGTACTGAAGCTTTCTTT. Residues: CASSGRQGTEAFF.

The CDR3 DNA is TGTGCCAGTAGTACCCCGGCAGGGTCAAACGGCTATGGCTACACCTTC. Its translation is CASSTPAGSNGYGYTF. The V gene is TRBV19, the J gene TRBJ1-2; a weak D match, TRBD1 (5 bases). CDR3 length equals 16 residues. Germline CDR1 and CDR2: LNHDA and SQIVND (reference sequence). V dropped 4 bases and J dropped 4 bases, with 19 bases sitting between them.

V is TRBV2 and J is TRBJ1-5; D is perhaps TRBD1 (5 bases). The CDR3 contains 16 residues. Looked up from germline, CDR1 is SNHLY and CDR2 is FYNNEI. V was clipped by 4 bases and J by 1 base, with 14 bases between them. DNA for the CDR3: TGTGCCAGCAGTGTCCCCGACAGTCTGAGCAATCAGCCCCAGCATTTT. As protein: CASSVPDSLSNQPQHF.

The chain's CDR3 is CASSPGLAGVITDTQYF. The DNA of the CDR3 is TGTGCCAGCTCACCGGGACTAGCGGGGGTAATCACAGATACGCAGTATTTT. The V call is TRBV18, the J call TRBJ2-3, with 14 bases aligning to TRBD2. This CDR3 has 17 residues. Germline trimming cut 3 bases from V and 2 bases from J; bases unmatched to any gene: 4. Germline CDR1 and CDR2: KGHSH and LQKENI.

The chain recombines TRBV5-4 with TRBJ1-1; possibly TRBD1 for D (6 bases). The CDR3 runs 16 residues. Germline loops: CDR1 SGHNT, CDR2 YYREEE (reference sequence). The ends were cut back, 5 bases at V and 4 bases at J, with 21 bases in the middle. CDR3 sequence reads: CASSRDTKIQGTEAFF. The CDR3 DNA sequence: TGTGCCAGCAGTCGGGACACCAAAATACAGGGCACTGAAGCTTTCTTT.

About this clone itself: A much bigger clone sits one base away, suggesting this may be a read error. The chain links TRBV6-4 to TRBJ2-1; 8 bases are shared with TRBD2. Germline V gene sequence: CDR1 MRHNA, CDR2 SNTAGT. J gave up 6 bases and V 0 bases, and 4 bases lay outside the gene matches. This CDR3 has 15 amino acids. CDR3 sequence: CASSDSTGGANEQFF. The CDR3 coding sequence is TGTGCCAGCAGTGACTCGACCGGGGGGGCCAATGAGCAGTTCTTC.

The V and J genes are TRBV5-1 and TRBJ2-5; TRBD2 matches at 9 bases. The trim removed 0 bases at V and 4 bases at J, leaving 7 bases unmatched. The V gene's germline CDR1 is SGHRS and CDR2 YFSETQ. The CDR3 extends over 16 amino acids. CDR3 sequence reads: CASSLAPAGGAETQYF. In nucleotides, the CDR3 is TGCGCCAGCAGCTTGGCCCCAGCGGGGGGCGCAGAGACCCAGTACTTC.

V usage is TRBV5-4 and J usage is TRBJ1-1; 7 nucleotides line up with TRBD1. The CDR3 covers 15 residues. After removal of 3 bases from V and 1 base from J, the junction contained 6 bases not matched to a gene. Germline V lookup: CDR1 SGHNT, CDR2 YYREEE (reference sequence). CDR3 bases: TGTGCCAGCAGCTCCCTGGACAGGCCGAACACTGAAGCTTTCTTT. It yields the protein CASSSLDRPNTEAFF.

The genes are TRBV6-6 and TRBJ1-3; 7 bases fit TRBD1. Germline V gives CDR1 MNHNY, CDR2 SVGAGI (reference sequence). The CDR3 is made up of 15 amino acids. V was clipped by 4 bases and J by 0 bases; unmatched bases: 3. CDR3 amino acids: CASSSTGSSGNTIYF. CDR3 in DNA: TGTGCCAGCAGTTCGACAGGGAGCTCTGGAAACACCATATATTTT.